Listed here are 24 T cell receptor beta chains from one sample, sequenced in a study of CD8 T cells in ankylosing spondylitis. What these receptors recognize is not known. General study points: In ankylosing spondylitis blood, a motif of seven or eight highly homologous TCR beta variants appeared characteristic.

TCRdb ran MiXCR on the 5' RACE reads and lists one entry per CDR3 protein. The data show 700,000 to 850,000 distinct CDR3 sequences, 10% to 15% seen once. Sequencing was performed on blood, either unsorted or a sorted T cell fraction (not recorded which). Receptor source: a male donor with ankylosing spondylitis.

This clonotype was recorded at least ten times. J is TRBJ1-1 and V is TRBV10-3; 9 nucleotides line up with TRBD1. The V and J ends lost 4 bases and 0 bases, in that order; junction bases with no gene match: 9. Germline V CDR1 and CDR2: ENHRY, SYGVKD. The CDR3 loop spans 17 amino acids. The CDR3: CAISGGQGKGVNTEAFF. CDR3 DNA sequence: TGTGCCATCAGTGGGGGACAGGGAAAGGGAGTGAACACTGAAGCTTTCTTT.

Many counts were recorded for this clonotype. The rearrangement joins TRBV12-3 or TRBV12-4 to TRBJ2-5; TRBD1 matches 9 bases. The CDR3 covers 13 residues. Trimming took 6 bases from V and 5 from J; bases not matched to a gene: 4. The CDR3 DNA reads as TGTGCCAGCAGGACACAGGGGGCGGAGACCCAGTACTTC. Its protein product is CASRTQGAETQYF.

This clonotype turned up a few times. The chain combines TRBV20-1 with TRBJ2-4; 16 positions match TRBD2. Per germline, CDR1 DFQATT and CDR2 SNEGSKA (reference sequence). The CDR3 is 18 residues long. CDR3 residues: CSTIGTSGRDVAKNIQYF. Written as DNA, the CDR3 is TGCAGCACAATCGGGACTAGCGGGAGGGACGTAGCCAAAAACATTCAGTACTTC.

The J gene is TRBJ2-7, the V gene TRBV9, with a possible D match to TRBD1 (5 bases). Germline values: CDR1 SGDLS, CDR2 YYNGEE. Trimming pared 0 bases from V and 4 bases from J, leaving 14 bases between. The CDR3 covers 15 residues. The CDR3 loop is CASSVGDRANYEQYF. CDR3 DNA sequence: TGTGCCAGCAGCGTAGGTGACAGAGCAAATTACGAGCAGTACTTC.

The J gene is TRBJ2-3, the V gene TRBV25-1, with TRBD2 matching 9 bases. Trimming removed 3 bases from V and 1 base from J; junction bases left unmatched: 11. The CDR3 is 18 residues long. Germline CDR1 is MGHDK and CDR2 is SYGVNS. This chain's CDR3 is CASSEWPGVAGGTDTQYF. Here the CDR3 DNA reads TGTGCCAGCAGTGAGTGGCCCGGGGTAGCGGGAGGCACAGATACGCAGTATTTT. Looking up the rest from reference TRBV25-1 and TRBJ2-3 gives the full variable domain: EADIYQTPRYLVIGTGKKITLECSQTMGHDKMYWYQQDPGMELHLIHYSYGVNSTEKGDLSSESTVSRIRTEHFPLTLESARPSHTSQYLCASSEWPGVAGGTDTQYFGPGTRLTVL.

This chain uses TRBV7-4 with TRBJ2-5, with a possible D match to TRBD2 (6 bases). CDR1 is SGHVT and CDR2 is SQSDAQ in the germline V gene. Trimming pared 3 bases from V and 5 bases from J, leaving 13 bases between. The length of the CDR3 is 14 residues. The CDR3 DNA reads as TGTGCCAGCAGCTTGAACGGGAGCGGCGAGACCCAGTACTTC. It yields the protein CASSLNGSGETQYF.

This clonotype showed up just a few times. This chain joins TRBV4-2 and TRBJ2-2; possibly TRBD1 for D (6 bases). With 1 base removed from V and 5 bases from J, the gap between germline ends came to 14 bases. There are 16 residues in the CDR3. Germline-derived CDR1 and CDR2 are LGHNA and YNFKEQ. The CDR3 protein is CASSQVAGTTTGELFF. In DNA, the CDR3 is TGTGCCAGCAGCCAAGTAGCCGGGACAACGACCGGGGAGCTGTTTTTT.

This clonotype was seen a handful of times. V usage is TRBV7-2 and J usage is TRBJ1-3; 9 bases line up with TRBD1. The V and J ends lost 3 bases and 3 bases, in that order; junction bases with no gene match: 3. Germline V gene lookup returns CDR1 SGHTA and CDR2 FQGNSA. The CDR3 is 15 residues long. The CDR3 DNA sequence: TGTGCCAGCAGCTTCCGGACAGGGGTTGGAAACACCATATATTTT. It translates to CASSFRTGVGNTIYF.

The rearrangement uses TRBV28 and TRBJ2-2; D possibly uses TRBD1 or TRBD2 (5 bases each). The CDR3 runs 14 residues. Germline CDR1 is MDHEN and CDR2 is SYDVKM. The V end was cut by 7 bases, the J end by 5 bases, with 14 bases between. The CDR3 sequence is CASISGTETGELFF. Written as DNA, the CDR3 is TGTGCCAGCATCTCGGGGACCGAGACCGGGGAGCTGTTTTTT. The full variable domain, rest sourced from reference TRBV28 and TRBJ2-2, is DVKVTQSSRYLVKRTGEKVFLECVQDMDHENMFWYRQDPGLGLRLIYFSYDVKMKEKGDIPEGYSVSREKKERFSLILESASTNQTSMYLCASISGTETGELFFGEGSRLTVL.

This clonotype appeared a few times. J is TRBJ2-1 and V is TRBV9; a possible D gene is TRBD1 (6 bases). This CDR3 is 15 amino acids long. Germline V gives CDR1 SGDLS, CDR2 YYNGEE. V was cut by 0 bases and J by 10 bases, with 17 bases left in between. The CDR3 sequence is CASSVGQGLSSEQFF. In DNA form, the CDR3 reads TGTGCCAGCAGCGTAGGCCAGGGGCTATCTTCCGAGCAGTTCTTC.

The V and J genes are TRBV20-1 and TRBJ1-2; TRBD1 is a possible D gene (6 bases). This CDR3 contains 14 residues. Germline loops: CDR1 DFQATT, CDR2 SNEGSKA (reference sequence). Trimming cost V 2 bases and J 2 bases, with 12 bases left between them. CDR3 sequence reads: CSARRTVGNYGYTF. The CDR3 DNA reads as TGCAGTGCTAGAAGGACAGTCGGGAACTATGGCTACACCTTC.

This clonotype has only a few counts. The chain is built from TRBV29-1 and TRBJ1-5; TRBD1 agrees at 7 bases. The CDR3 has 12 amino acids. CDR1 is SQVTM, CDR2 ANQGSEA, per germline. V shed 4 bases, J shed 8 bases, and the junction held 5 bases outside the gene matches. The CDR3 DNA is TGCAGCGTTGCAGGGGGGGGTGAGCCCCAGCATTTT. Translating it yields CSVAGGGEPQHF.

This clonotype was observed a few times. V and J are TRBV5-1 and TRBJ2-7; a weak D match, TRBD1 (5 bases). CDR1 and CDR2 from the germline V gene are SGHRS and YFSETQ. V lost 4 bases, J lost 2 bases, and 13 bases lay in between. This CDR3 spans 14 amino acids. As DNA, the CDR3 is TGCGCCAGCAGCGGAACAGGCGCCACCTACGAGCAGTACTTC. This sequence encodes CASSGTGATYEQYF.

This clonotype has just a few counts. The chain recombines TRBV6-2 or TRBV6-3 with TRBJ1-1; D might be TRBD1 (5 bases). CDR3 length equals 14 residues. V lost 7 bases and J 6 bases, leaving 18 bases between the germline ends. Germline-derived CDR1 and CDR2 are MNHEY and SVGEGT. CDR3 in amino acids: CASINLLGQAEAFF. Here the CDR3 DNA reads TGTGCCAGCATAAACCTTTTGGGGCAAGCTGAAGCTTTCTTT.

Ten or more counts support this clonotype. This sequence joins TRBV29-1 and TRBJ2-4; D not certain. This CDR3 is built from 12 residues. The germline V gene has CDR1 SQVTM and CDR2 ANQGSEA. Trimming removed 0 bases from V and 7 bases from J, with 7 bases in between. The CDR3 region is CSVEDWGNIQYF. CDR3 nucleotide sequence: TGCAGCGTTGAAGATTGGGGTAACATTCAGTACTTC.

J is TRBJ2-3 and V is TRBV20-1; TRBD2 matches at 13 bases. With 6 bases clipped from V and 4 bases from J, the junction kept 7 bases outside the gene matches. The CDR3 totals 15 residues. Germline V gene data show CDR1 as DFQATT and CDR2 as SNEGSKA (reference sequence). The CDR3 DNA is TGCAGTGCACCACGGACTAGCGGGAGTGCAGATACGCAGTATTTT. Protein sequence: CSAPRTSGSADTQYF.

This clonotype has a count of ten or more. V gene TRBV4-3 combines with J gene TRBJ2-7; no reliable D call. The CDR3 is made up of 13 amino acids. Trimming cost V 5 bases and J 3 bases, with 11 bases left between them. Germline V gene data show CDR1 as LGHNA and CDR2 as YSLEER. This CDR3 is CASSGQVGYEQYF. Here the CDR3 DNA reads TGCGCCAGCAGCGGGCAGGTCGGCTACGAGCAGTACTTC.

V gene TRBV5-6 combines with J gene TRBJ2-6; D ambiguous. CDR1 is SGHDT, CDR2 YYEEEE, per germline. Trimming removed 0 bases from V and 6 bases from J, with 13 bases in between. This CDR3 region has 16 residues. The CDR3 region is CASSLGARIEANVLTF. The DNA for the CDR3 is TGTGCCAGCAGCTTGGGGGCCAGAATAGAGGCCAACGTCCTGACTTTC.

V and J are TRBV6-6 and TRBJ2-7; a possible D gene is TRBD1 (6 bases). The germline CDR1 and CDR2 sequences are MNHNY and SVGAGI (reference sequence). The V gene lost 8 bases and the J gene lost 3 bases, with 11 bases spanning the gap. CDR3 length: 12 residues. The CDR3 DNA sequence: TGTGCCAGCGGACAGTTCGACTACGAGCAGTACTTC. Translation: CASGQFDYEQYF.

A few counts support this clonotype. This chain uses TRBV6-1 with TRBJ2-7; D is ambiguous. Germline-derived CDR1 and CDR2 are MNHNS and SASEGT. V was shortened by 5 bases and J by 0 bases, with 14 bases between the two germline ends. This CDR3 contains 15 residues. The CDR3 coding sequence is TGTGCCAGCAGTACACACCTGACGAGCTCCTACGAGCAGTACTTC. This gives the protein CASSTHLTSSYEQYF.

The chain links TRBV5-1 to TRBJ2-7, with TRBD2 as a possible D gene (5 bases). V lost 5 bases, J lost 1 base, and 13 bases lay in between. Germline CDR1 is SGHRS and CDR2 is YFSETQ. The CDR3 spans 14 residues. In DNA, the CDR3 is TGCGCCAGCAGGCGTGGACGGGATTCCTACGAGCAGTACTTC. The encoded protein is CASRRGRDSYEQYF.

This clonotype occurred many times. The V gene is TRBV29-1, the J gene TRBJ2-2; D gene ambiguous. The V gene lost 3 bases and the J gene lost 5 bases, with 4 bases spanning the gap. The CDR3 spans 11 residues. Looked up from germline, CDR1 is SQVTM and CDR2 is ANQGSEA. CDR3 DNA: TGCAGCGTTGATACTACCGGGGAGCTGTTTTTT. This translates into CSVDTTGELFF.

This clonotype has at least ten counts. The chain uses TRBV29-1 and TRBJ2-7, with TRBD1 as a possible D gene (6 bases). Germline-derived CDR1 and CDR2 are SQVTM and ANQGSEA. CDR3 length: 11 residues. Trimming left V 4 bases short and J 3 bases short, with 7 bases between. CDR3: CSVVGGYEQYF. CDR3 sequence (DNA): TGCAGCGTTGTAGGGGGCTACGAGCAGTACTTC.

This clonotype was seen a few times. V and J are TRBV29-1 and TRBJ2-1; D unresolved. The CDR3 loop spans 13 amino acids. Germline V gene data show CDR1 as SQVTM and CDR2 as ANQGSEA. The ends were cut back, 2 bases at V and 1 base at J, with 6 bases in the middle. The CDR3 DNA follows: TGCAGCGTTGAATCAACGTCCTACAATGAGCAGTTCTTC. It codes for CSVESTSYNEQFF.